The 31 T cell receptor beta chains listed next were all sequenced from one sample in a study of T cell responses to AZD1222 COVID-19 vaccine. Using immunoSEQ multiplex PCR, the repertoire was profiled, and TCRdb retains in-frame clones only, with some absent. Found here are 85,000 to 110,000 clones, 90% to 95% of them singletons; the top ten hold about 41%. Specimen: peripheral blood, collected on day 0 of AZD1222 vaccination. These receptors all stem from an adult in good health.

This chain uses TRBV19 with TRBJ2-6; D is ambiguous. Deletions cut 4 bases from V and 0 bases from J, with 13 bases between. This CDR3 spans 17 amino acids. Germline V gives CDR1 LNHDA, CDR2 SQIVND (reference sequence). The CDR3 bases are TGTGCCAGTAGTAAGGTGACTGAAATCTCTGGGGCCAACGTCCTGACTTTC. Translated, it gives CASSKVTEISGANVLTF.

The chain combines TRBV4-3 with TRBJ2-3, with 11 nucleotides matching TRBD1. This CDR3 has 16 residues. Germline lookup yields CDR1 LGHNA and CDR2 YSLEER. The V segment lost 1 base and the J segment 6 bases; nucleotides outside the gene matches: 6. The DNA for the CDR3 is TGCGCCAGCAGCCAAGGGAACGGACAGGGGGCGGATACGCAGTATTTT. This encodes CASSQGNGQGADTQYF.

This chain links TRBV6-2 or TRBV6-3 with TRBJ2-3, with D uncertain. The V and J ends lost 6 bases and 4 bases respectively, with 8 bases between them. CDR1 and CDR2 (germline): MNHEY, SVGEGT. The CDR3 has 12 amino acids. The CDR3 sequence is CASSPGADTQYF. The CDR3 nucleotides read TGTGCCAGCAGCCCCGGTGCAGATACGCAGTATTTT.

This chain links TRBV6-6 with TRBJ2-3; 14 bases are shared with TRBD2. This CDR3 is 15 amino acids long. Germline CDR1 reads MNHNY; CDR2 reads SVGAGI (reference sequence). The V gene end was trimmed by 6 bases and the J gene end by 4 bases; junction bases not matched to a gene: 3. For the CDR3, the DNA is TGTGCCAGCAGCGGACTAGCGGGAGGTCCAGATACGCAGTATTTT. Protein sequence: CASSGLAGGPDTQYF.

The genes are TRBV25-1 and TRBJ1-2; tentatively, D is TRBD1 (5 bases). Trimming took 3 bases from V and 1 from J, leaving 9 bases between them. Germline V gene lookup returns CDR1 MGHDK and CDR2 SYGVNS. The CDR3 loop spans 14 amino acids. The CDR3 region is CASSEWGSNYGYTF. The CDR3 region has the DNA TGTGCCAGCAGTGAGTGGGGCAGTAACTATGGCTACACCTTC.

The chain is built from TRBV7-2 and TRBJ1-5; no definite D call. Trimming pared 5 bases from V and 3 bases from J, leaving 8 bases between. This CDR3 comprises 13 residues. The germline V gene encodes CDR1 SGHTA and CDR2 FQGNSA. The DNA for the CDR3 is TGTGCCAGCAGCATGAAAAACAATCAGCCCCAGCATTTT. Amino acids: CASSMKNNQPQHF. Drawing the rest from reference TRBV7-2 and TRBJ1-5, the complete variable domain is GAGVSQSPSNKVTEKGKDVELRCDPISGHTALYWYRQSLGQGLEFLIYFQGNSAPDKSGLPSDRFSAERTGGSVSTLTIQRTQQEDSAVYLCASSMKNNQPQHFGDGTRLSIL.

V is TRBV4-3 and J is TRBJ2-2; D remains ambiguous. The CDR3 covers 17 residues. Germline V gene sequence: CDR1 LGHNA, CDR2 YSLEER. V lost 4 bases and J 4 bases, leaving 19 bases between the germline ends. CDR3 DNA: TGCGCCAGCAGCCGAACGCCCCCCGTGGAGAGCACCGGGGAGCTGTTTTTT. As protein: CASSRTPPVESTGELFF.

Written as DNA, the CDR3 is TGTGCCAGCAGCGTCGGCACCCTTGGCACCGGGGAGCTGTTTTTT. Amino acid sequence: CASSVGTLGTGELFF. The chain employs TRBV5-4 and TRBJ2-2, with D unclear. CDR1 is SGHNT, CDR2 YYREEE, per germline (reference sequence). Trimming removed 4 bases at V and 4 bases at J, with 14 bases between. CDR3 length equals 15 residues.

The chain links TRBV9 to TRBJ2-5, with 8 bases that match TRBD2. There are 17 residues in the CDR3. Per germline, CDR1 SGDLS and CDR2 YYNGEE. The ends lost 0 bases at V and 2 bases at J; junction bases unmatched: 9. The CDR3: CASSVAPAGGSQETQYF. The DNA for the CDR3 is TGTGCCAGCAGCGTAGCTCCTGCGGGAGGCTCGCAAGAGACCCAGTACTTC.

V and J are TRBV11-1 and TRBJ1-1, with 9 bases aligning to TRBD1. In germline, CDR1 is SGHAT, CDR2 FQDESV (reference sequence). The length of the CDR3 is 14 residues. The V and J ends lost 4 bases and 5 bases, in that order; junction bases with no gene match: 5. Here the CDR3 reads CASSSQGAWTEAFF. The CDR3 nucleotides are TGTGCCAGCAGCTCACAGGGGGCCTGGACTGAAGCTTTCTTT.

This clone has just one count. The V gene is TRBV7-2, the J gene TRBJ1-2; 10 positions agree with TRBD1. Germline values: CDR1 SGHTA, CDR2 FQGNSA. With V trimmed by 5 bases and J by 3 bases, 15 bases remained unmatched. The CDR3 spans 18 residues. CDR3 sequence reads: CASSIKLLTGGGDYGYTF. CDR3 coding DNA: TGTGCCAGCAGCATAAAACTACTGACAGGGGGCGGTGACTATGGCTACACCTTC.

V usage is TRBV30 and J usage is TRBJ1-2; TRBD1 matches 7 bases. J lost 4 bases, V lost 1 base, and 9 bases had no gene match. Germline CDR1 reads GTSNPN; CDR2 reads SVGIG (reference sequence). This CDR3 contains 15 residues. The CDR3 reads CAWSAKGRGSYGYTF. Here the CDR3 DNA reads TGTGCCTGGAGTGCAAAGGGCAGGGGGTCCTATGGCTACACCTTC. Full variable domain (missing parts from reference TRBV30 and TRBJ1-2): SQTIHQWPATLVQPVGSPLSLECTVEGTSNPNLYWYRQAAGRGLQLLFYSVGIGQISSEVPQNLSASRPQDRQFILSSKKLLLSDSGFYLCAWSAKGRGSYGYTFGSGTRLTVV.

The chain employs TRBV5-4 and TRBJ2-1; 7 positions agree with TRBD2. The CDR3 covers 14 residues. The V segment lost 3 bases and the J segment 8 bases; nucleotides outside the gene matches: 8. Germline loops: CDR1 SGHNT, CDR2 YYREEE (reference sequence). CDR3 sequence reads: CASSSPLAADEQFF. CDR3 DNA: TGTGCCAGCAGCTCGCCGCTAGCGGCCGATGAGCAGTTCTTC.

The chain has TRBV6-2 or TRBV6-3 and TRBJ2-4; 9 positions match TRBD1. The J segment lost 8 bases and the V segment lost 4 bases, leaving 9 bases of the junction unmatched. This CDR3 region has 15 residues. The V gene's germline CDR1 is MNHEY and CDR2 SVGEGT. CDR3 region: CASSSSDRGLDIQYF. CDR3 bases: TGTGCCAGCAGTTCCTCGGACAGGGGCCTCGACATTCAGTACTTC.

This clone is a singleton in its sample. The V and J genes are TRBV4-2 and TRBJ1-5, with D unresolved. Germline CDR1 reads LGHNA; CDR2 reads YNFKEQ. The CDR3 spans 14 residues. V lost 4 bases and J 2 bases, leaving 9 bases between the germline ends. CDR3 coding DNA: TGTGCCAGCAGCCCCGGCCCAGGCAATCAGCCCCAGCATTTT. This gives the protein CASSPGPGNQPQHF.

The chain uses TRBV28 and TRBJ1-2; D ambiguous. Trimming left V 1 base short and J 4 bases short, with 10 bases between. CDR3 size: 14 residues. Germline V gene sequence: CDR1 MDHEN, CDR2 SYDVKM. The CDR3 protein is CASSLSGPRYGYTF. The CDR3 DNA follows: TGTGCCAGCAGTTTATCGGGCCCACGCTATGGCTACACCTTC.

The genes are TRBV30 and TRBJ2-3, with 7 positions matching TRBD2. Per the germline V gene, CDR1 is GTSNPN and CDR2 is SVGIG (reference sequence). V was clipped by 0 bases and J by 1 base; unmatched bases: 7. The CDR3 is made up of 16 amino acids. The chain's CDR3 is CAWSVIAGDGTDTQYF. The CDR3 DNA is TGTGCCTGGAGTGTAATTGCGGGAGATGGCACAGATACGCAGTATTTT.

This chain uses TRBV15 with TRBJ1-5; 7 bases map to TRBD1. Germline V gives CDR1 LNHNV, CDR2 YYDKDF (reference sequence). The trim removed 0 bases at V and 4 bases at J, leaving 6 bases unmatched. The CDR3 is made up of 16 amino acids. Here the CDR3 reads CATSRDGYRGNQPQHF. The DNA for the CDR3 is TGTGCCACCAGCAGAGACGGGTACAGGGGAAATCAGCCCCAGCATTTT.

The J gene is TRBJ1-6, the V gene TRBV27; a possible D gene is TRBD1 (5 bases). V lost 5 bases, J lost 7 bases, and 15 bases lay in between. CDR3 length: 15 amino acids. The germline V gene has CDR1 MNHEY and CDR2 SMNVEV (reference sequence). DNA of the CDR3: TGTGCCAGCAGTAACCCTCAGGGAGGGAATTCACCCCTCCACTTT. It encodes CASSNPQGGNSPLHF.

V gene TRBV7-3 combines with J gene TRBJ2-3; TRBD2 matches 14 bases. The CDR3 extends over 18 amino acids. V shed 5 bases and J 4 bases; nucleotides not matched to a gene: 11. Germline CDR1 SGHTA, CDR2 FQGTGA. CDR3 loop: CASSQSGLAGGLADTQYF. The CDR3 nucleotides read TGTGCCAGCAGCCAAAGCGGACTAGCGGGAGGTCTAGCAGATACGCAGTATTTT.

The DNA for the CDR3 is TGTGCCAGCAGCTTGAGGAGGGGCGCGGGATTGGATACGCAGTATTTT. It is translated as CASSLRRGAGLDTQYF. The chain recombines TRBV5-4 with TRBJ2-3; maybe TRBD2 (6 bases). This CDR3 is built from 16 residues. Per the germline V gene, CDR1 is SGHNT and CDR2 is YYREEE (reference sequence). V shed 1 base and J shed 6 bases, with 18 bases lying between them.

The chain recombines TRBV19 with TRBJ2-7, with a tentative D call TRBD2 (7 bases). The CDR3 runs 16 residues. Germline assignment: CDR1 LNHDA and CDR2 SQIVND (reference sequence). V lost 4 bases, J lost 2 bases, and 18 bases lay in between. CDR3 sequence: CASSKASGTRAYEQYF. CDR3 coding DNA: TGTGCCAGTAGTAAGGCGAGCGGGACACGGGCCTACGAGCAGTACTTC.

V is TRBV10-3 and J is TRBJ2-7; tentative D call: TRBD2 (7 bases). Germline-derived CDR1 and CDR2 are ENHRY and SYGVKD. The germline V and J ends were trimmed by 0 bases and 4 bases, with 16 bases remaining between them. The CDR3 totals 16 residues. The CDR3 sequence: CAISESMAGAPYEQYF. The CDR3 DNA is TGTGCCATCAGTGAGTCGATGGCGGGGGCCCCGTACGAGCAGTACTTC.

The chain recombines TRBV4-2 with TRBJ2-3; 9 nucleotides align to TRBD2. With V trimmed by 3 bases and J by 5 bases, 12 bases remained unmatched. Germline V gene lookup returns CDR1 LGHNA and CDR2 YNFKEQ. There are 17 residues in the CDR3. The CDR3 loop is CASSHAYSSGMVDTQYF. The DNA for the CDR3 is TGTGCCAGCAGCCACGCTTATTCTAGCGGGATGGTAGATACGCAGTATTTT.

This clone was counted once. This CDR3 is CAWSVAGGPEETQYF. DNA for the CDR3: TGTGCCTGGAGTGTGGCGGGAGGGCCGGAGGAGACCCAGTACTTC. This sequence joins TRBV30 and TRBJ2-5; 9 positions agree with TRBD2. Germline V gene sequence: CDR1 GTSNPN, CDR2 SVGIG (reference sequence). CDR3 length: 15 residues. V lost 0 bases and J lost 5; bases outside the gene matches: 7.

CDR3 sequence reads: CASSLRVGLGGYF. The CDR3 DNA is TGTGCCAGCAGTTTAAGGGTCGGGCTCGGCGGGTACTTC. V is TRBV27 and J is TRBJ2-7; no clear D gene. The CDR3 sequence is 13 residues long. V lost 2 bases to trimming and J lost 12 bases, with 17 bases between them. CDR1 is MNHEY, CDR2 SMNVEV, per germline (reference sequence).

V is TRBV5-1 and J is TRBJ2-3; 10 bases are a match to TRBD1. With 6 bases clipped from V and 3 bases from J, the junction kept 7 bases outside the gene matches. The CDR3 totals 15 residues. CDR1 SGHRS and CDR2 YFSETQ come from the germline V gene. CDR3 nucleotide sequence: TGCGCCAGCAACCGACAGGGGGCAGTTACAGATACGCAGTATTTT. Translating gives CASNRQGAVTDTQYF.

The J gene is TRBJ1-1, the V gene TRBV5-1; the D gene is possibly TRBD1 (5 bases). V lost 0 bases, J lost 1 base, and 10 bases lay in between. The CDR3 has 15 residues. Germline CDR1 reads SGHRS; CDR2 reads YFSETQ. In DNA, the CDR3 is TGCGCCAGCAGCTTGGAGTTAACAGGGAACACTGAAGCTTTCTTT. It specifies CASSLELTGNTEAFF.

The chain couples TRBV29-1 to TRBJ1-2; D gene uncertain. Germline CDR1 SQVTM, CDR2 ANQGSEA. This CDR3 comprises 14 residues. Trimming left V 1 base short and J 2 bases short, with 11 bases between. CDR3 coding DNA: TGCAGCGTTGAAGTTGGTCTAAAAAACTATGGCTACACCTTC. Protein product: CSVEVGLKNYGYTF.

The chain carries TRBV5-1 and TRBJ2-7, with 7 nucleotides matching TRBD2. The germline V gene has CDR1 SGHRS and CDR2 YFSETQ. The CDR3 covers 15 residues. With V trimmed by 2 bases and J by 2 bases, 7 bases remained unmatched. The CDR3 DNA reads TGCGCCAGCAGCTTAGGACTAGAGAGCCCCTACGAGCAGTACTTC. It is translated as CASSLGLESPYEQYF. Full variable domain (rest looked up from reference TRBV5-1 and TRBJ2-7): KAGVTQTPRYLIKTRGQQVTLSCSPISGHRSVSWYQQTPGQGLQFLFEYFSETQRNKGNFPGRFSGRQFSNSRSEMNVSTLELGDSALYLCASSLGLESPYEQYFGPGTRLTVT.

The rearrangement links TRBV28 to TRBJ2-3; D may be TRBD2 (5 bases). Germline-derived CDR1 and CDR2 are MDHEN and SYDVKM. The CDR3 runs 14 residues. V was clipped by 3 bases and J by 3 bases, with 10 bases between them. Here the CDR3 DNA reads TGTGCCAGCAGTTTTAGAGGGCAAACAGATACGCAGTATTTT. It specifies CASSFRGQTDTQYF. The full variable domain, rest sourced from reference TRBV28 and TRBJ2-3, is DVKVTQSSRYLVKRTGEKVFLECVQDMDHENMFWYRQDPGLGLRLIYFSYDVKMKEKGDIPEGYSVSREKKERFSLILESASTNQTSMYLCASSFRGQTDTQYFGPGTRLTVL.